Listed below are T cell receptor beta chains from one sample, sequenced in a study of regulatory T cells in long-lasting Graves disease. Each CDR3 protein is one row after TCRdb ran MiXCR on the multiplex PCR reads. The profile shows 350,000 to 500,000 distinct CDR3 sequences, roughly 15% of them singletons. This same sample was also taken into another study, of T cells in Graves' hyperthyroidism and ophthalmopathy.

The material sequenced was peripheral blood mononuclear cells (PBMCs), taken at new diagnosis, from a patient treated with antithyroid drugs. Every receptor here comes from a woman younger than 35 with Graves disease. Each CDR3 is given without its conserved first and last residue. Each record gives: D gene, V gene, J gene, CDR3 protein. A D gene is named only where the DNA matches it firmly.

TRBD2,TRBV20-1,TRBJ2-7,SATRLAGGLRYYEQY
-,TRBV6-5,TRBJ1-2,ASSYPTSGTANYGYT
TRBD1,TRBV18,-,ASSPPGQGVYEQY
-,TRBV11-2,TRBJ2-2,ASSLGLTTNTGELF
-,TRBV7-9,TRBJ1-2,ASSFLQSNYGYT
-,TRBV2,TRBJ2-7,ASSDQISYEQY
TRBD2,TRBV6-2/TRBV6-3,TRBJ2-2,ASRGLNTGELF
-,TRBV6-1,TRBJ2-7,ASRITTGSHEQY
-,TRBV19,TRBJ1-1,ASSIQGDVNTEAF
-,TRBV9,TRBJ2-7,ASSVGGRADEQY
-,TRBV29-1,TRBJ2-1,SVDLFYSEQF
-,TRBV18,TRBJ2-5,ASSPSSKETQY
-,TRBV27,TRBJ1-5,ASSVEGVNQPQH
TRBD1,TRBV5-4,TRBJ2-7,ASSLGRDRTGEQY
-,TRBV6-1,TRBJ2-7,ASSTPGESEQY
-,TRBV12-3/TRBV12-4,TRBJ2-3,ASSPLLPDTQY
TRBD1,TRBV9,TRBJ2-1,ASSGGTAEQF
-,TRBV11-2,TRBJ2-1,ASSPRLGYNEQF
-,TRBV6-5,TRBJ1-1,ASSLDSSKMNTEAF
TRBD2,TRBV7-2,TRBJ2-1,ASSFRGGTYNEQF
-,TRBV24-1,TRBJ2-1,ATSDLAGFDEQF
TRBD2,TRBV20-1,TRBJ2-7,SARVSIAGAYEQY
-,TRBV28,TRBJ2-1,ASSLSFYEQF
-,TRBV15,TRBJ2-7,ATSRDPDGTYEQY
-,TRBV6-2/TRBV6-3,TRBJ1-2,ASSDFRQRRLYGYT
-,TRBV14,TRBJ2-1,ASSGGTTGIDEQF
-,TRBV18,TRBJ2-1,ASSPRPGPPQF
-,TRBV15,TRBJ2-7,ATSREGESYEQY
-,TRBV7-9,TRBJ2-1,ASSGRLYNEQF
-,TRBV19,TRBJ2-4,ASTIGNIQY
TRBD2,TRBV7-8,TRBJ2-3,ASSHYVWGLSTDTQY
TRBD1,TRBV12-3/TRBV12-4,TRBJ1-2,ASTKDRDYGYT
-,TRBV3-1,TRBJ2-7,ASSLNNEQY
-,TRBV12-3/TRBV12-4,TRBJ1-5,ASSRDSVNQPQH
-,TRBV7-3,TRBJ2-7,ASSLSPQSEQY
-,TRBV2,TRBJ2-1,ASSGPYRLRGDNEQF
-,TRBV19,TRBJ1-1,ASSSHRVTRARLLGEAF
-,TRBV4-3,TRBJ2-2,ASSQDVRGGTGELF
-,TRBV20-1,TRBJ2-7,SASGSRYEQY
-,TRBV28,TRBJ2-5,ASSRGGSQETQY
-,TRBV29-1,TRBJ2-1,SVESRPAQF
-,TRBV29-1,TRBJ2-1,SVRGPAAYNEQF
-,TRBV5-1,TRBJ2-7,ASSLVPSAFAYEQY
-,TRBV9,TRBJ1-2,ASSVTTSYGYT
TRBD2,TRBV14,TRBJ2-1,ASSQDWVSGREGFNNEQF